One sample yielded the 29 T cell receptor beta chains listed below, sequenced in a study of graft-versus-host responses after intestinal transplantation. The protocol was immunoSEQ multiplex PCR, while the TCRdb copy is restricted to in-frame clones and leaves out a portion. The table has about 80,000 clones, approximately 91% seen once. No cognate antigen is known for these TCRs. Sequencing used unstimulated CD4+ T cells sorted from spleen or lymph node cells, obtained before intestinal transplant. Receptors originate from a human donor who received an intestinal transplant.

V usage is TRBV6-5 and J usage is TRBJ1-5; no definite D call. This CDR3 has 14 amino acids. V lost 6 bases and J 1 base, leaving 10 bases between the germline ends. CDR1 and CDR2 (germline): MNHEY, SVGAGI. CDR3 protein: CASRTGGSNQPQHF. The CDR3 bases are TGTGCCAGCAGGACTGGAGGGAGCAATCAGCCCCAGCATTTT.

This clone was found once. The chain joins TRBV5-1 to TRBJ2-1; 12 nucleotides align to TRBD2. CDR3 length equals 21 residues. The V segment lost 5 bases and the J segment 2 bases; nucleotides outside the gene matches: 20. The V gene's germline CDR1 is SGHRS and CDR2 YFSETQ. The CDR3 protein is CASSQYGASGGAGVPYNEQFF. CDR3 coding DNA: TGCGCCAGCAGTCAATACGGGGCTAGCGGGGGGGCCGGAGTCCCCTACAATGAGCAGTTCTTC.

The gene calls are TRBV6-1 and TRBJ1-5, with D uncertain. The CDR3 extends over 16 amino acids. V was trimmed by 0 bases and J by 0 bases, leaving 9 bases between them. Germline V lookup: CDR1 MNHNS, CDR2 SASEGT. In DNA, the CDR3 is TGTGCCAGCAGTGAAGCTTCAGGTATTAGCAATCAGCCCCAGCATTTT. Translating gives CASSEASGISNQPQHF.

This rearrangement joins TRBV27 to TRBJ2-3; 9 positions agree with TRBD2. Germline V gene data show CDR1 as MNHEY and CDR2 as SMNVEV (reference sequence). J gave up 2 bases and V 6 bases, and 9 bases lay outside the gene matches. CDR3 length equals 16 residues. The CDR3 DNA reads as TGTGCCAGCAGGGAAAGACTAGCGGCCCTCACAGATACGCAGTATTTT. The encoded protein is CASRERLAALTDTQYF.

This chain links TRBV5-1 with TRBJ1-2; no clear D gene. CDR1 is SGHRS, CDR2 YFSETQ, per germline. The germline V and J ends were trimmed by 0 bases and 8 bases, with 8 bases remaining between them. This CDR3 contains 12 residues. The CDR3: CASSLGGGGYTF. In DNA, the CDR3 is TGCGCCAGCAGCTTGGGCGGAGGAGGCTACACCTTC.

This chain links TRBV28 with TRBJ2-5; 10 bases map to TRBD2. This CDR3 contains 15 residues. Germline lookup yields CDR1 MDHEN and CDR2 SYDVKM. V was pared by 5 bases and J by 0 bases, with 3 bases of the junction left unmatched. The CDR3 coding sequence is TGTGCCAGCAGTACTAGCGGGGCTCACCAAGAGACCCAGTACTTC. The encoded protein is CASSTSGAHQETQYF.

This chain uses TRBV9 with TRBJ1-2; 10 bases are shared with TRBD1. The V gene end was trimmed by 3 bases and the J gene end by 7 bases; junction bases not matched to a gene: 9. The CDR3 contains 15 residues. The germline CDR1 and CDR2 sequences are SGDLS and YYNGEE. The CDR3 nucleotides are TGTGCCAGCAGCGCAGGGCCGGGGACAGGGGCTGGCTACACCTTC. Its translation: CASSAGPGTGAGYTF. The variable domain in full, with the rest retrieved from reference TRBV9 and TRBJ1-2, is DSGVTQTPKHLITATGQRVTLRCSPRSGDLSVYWYQQSLDQGLQFLIQYYNGEERAKGNILERFSAQQFPDLHSELNLSSLELGDSALYFCASSAGPGTGAGYTFGSGTRLTVV.

This clone showed up just once. V usage is TRBV14 and J usage is TRBJ2-7; D remains ambiguous. This CDR3 contains 15 residues. Looked up from germline, CDR1 is SGHDN and CDR2 is FVKESK. V lost 1 base and J lost 3, with 13 bases in between. CDR3 protein: CASSQAIGPLYEQYF. CDR3 bases: TGTGCCAGCAGCCAAGCCATTGGCCCTCTCTACGAGCAGTACTTC.

The chain links TRBV6-1 to TRBJ1-5; tentative D call: TRBD1 (6 bases). This CDR3 contains 15 residues. Looked up from germline, CDR1 is MNHNS and CDR2 is SASEGT. V was cut by 4 bases and J by 1 base, with 11 bases left in between. The CDR3 is CASSGGTSSNQPQHF. CDR3 nucleotide sequence: TGTGCCAGCAGTGGAGGGACAAGCAGCAATCAGCCCCAGCATTTT.

The chain recombines TRBV28 with TRBJ2-7; 9 bases fit TRBD1. J was trimmed by 2 bases and V by 5 bases; bases with no gene match: 7. Germline CDR1 and CDR2: MDHEN and SYDVKM. The CDR3 spans 15 residues. The CDR3 DNA is TGTGCCAGCAGTCCCACAGGGGGCCTACCCTACGAGCAGTACTTC. Its protein is CASSPTGGLPYEQYF.

This clone was recorded only once. The CDR3 spells CASTRERAKNIQYF. CDR3 nucleotides: TGTGCCAGCACGCGGGAGCGGGCCAAAAACATTCAGTACTTC. V gene TRBV6-1 combines with J gene TRBJ2-4; 7 nucleotides match TRBD2. Germline V gene lookup returns CDR1 MNHNS and CDR2 SASEGT. V trimming: 7 bases; J trimming: 1 base; junction bases outside the gene matches: 4. The CDR3 contains 14 residues.

This rearrangement joins TRBV27 to TRBJ1-5, with 8 positions matching TRBD1. Per the germline V gene, CDR1 is MNHEY and CDR2 is SMNVEV (reference sequence). The V gene end was trimmed by 6 bases and the J gene end by 6 bases; junction bases not matched to a gene: 4. The CDR3 totals 13 residues. CDR3 DNA sequence: TGTGCCAGCAGCCGACAGGGGTTTCAGCCCCAGCATTTT. It encodes CASSRQGFQPQHF.

This clone was counted once. The chain has TRBV9 and TRBJ2-3; TRBD2 aligns across 8 bases. V lost 0 bases and J lost 3; bases outside the gene matches: 3. Germline CDR1 reads SGDLS; CDR2 reads YYNGEE. The CDR3 length is 15 residues. This chain's CDR3 is CASSVVGGGTDTQYF. The CDR3, as DNA: TGTGCCAGCAGCGTAGTCGGGGGGGGGACAGATACGCAGTATTTT. The full variable domain, in which reference TRBV9 and TRBJ2-3 provide the parts outside the CDR3, is DSGVTQTPKHLITATGQRVTLRCSPRSGDLSVYWYQQSLDQGLQFLIQYYNGEERAKGNILERFSAQQFPDLHSELNLSSLELGDSALYFCASSVVGGGTDTQYFGPGTRLTVL.

This chain connects TRBV2 to TRBJ2-7; TRBD2 agrees at 8 bases. The V and J ends lost 0 bases and 2 bases, in that order; junction bases with no gene match: 18. Germline V lookup: CDR1 SNHLY, CDR2 FYNNEI. The CDR3 consists of 20 residues. The CDR3 nucleotides read TGTGCCAGCAGTGAAGCGCTTCCAGGACTAGCCTTCCTCCGCCCCTACGAGCAGTACTTC. As protein: CASSEALPGLAFLRPYEQYF.

The chain employs TRBV5-4 and TRBJ1-2, with 7 bases aligning to TRBD1. Trimming cost V 5 bases and J 2 bases; bases outside gene matches: 9. Per the germline V gene, CDR1 is SGHNT and CDR2 is YYREEE (reference sequence). The CDR3 has 15 residues. Written as DNA, the CDR3 is TGTGCCAGCAGATTACAGGGGCCCCTGAACTATGGCTACACCTTC. Translation gives CASRLQGPLNYGYTF. Full variable domain (rest looked up from reference TRBV5-4 and TRBJ1-2): ETGVTQSPTHLIKTRGQQVTLRCSSQSGHNTVSWYQQALGQGPQFIFQYYREEENGRGNFPPRFSGLQFPNYSSELNVNALELDDSALYLCASRLQGPLNYGYTFGSGTRLTVV.

This chain joins TRBV28 and TRBJ1-5; no firm D call. From germline, CDR1 is MDHEN and CDR2 SYDVKM. The CDR3 loop spans 13 amino acids. Trimming stripped 1 base from V and 4 bases from J, with 5 bases between. CDR3 residues: CASSLSLNQPQHF. Here the CDR3 DNA reads TGTGCCAGCAGTTTATCGTTAAATCAGCCCCAGCATTTT.

J is TRBJ2-7 and V is TRBV18; 9 nucleotides align to TRBD1. CDR1 and CDR2 from the germline V gene are KGHSH and LQKENI. This CDR3 has 18 residues. Germline trimming cut 1 base from V and 5 bases from J; bases unmatched to any gene: 15. CDR3 bases: TGTGCCAGCTCACCACAACTAGGGGTTACAGGGGGCCCCGACGAGCAGTACTTC. Its protein product is CASSPQLGVTGGPDEQYF.

The rearrangement links TRBV2 to TRBJ2-5; perhaps TRBD1 as D (5 bases). The better agreement between TRBJ2-7 and the DNA end casts doubt on the J call. This CDR3 has 12 amino acids. The germline gives CDR1 SNHLY, CDR2 FYNNEI. The CDR3 nucleotides are TGTGCCAGCAGTTTCCAGGGTTACGAGCAGTACTTC. Translation: CASSFQGYEQYF.

The chain is built from TRBV6-5 and TRBJ1-2, with TRBD1 identical over 7 bases. The V gene's germline CDR1 is MNHEY and CDR2 SVGAGI. The CDR3 consists of 14 residues. V shed 4 bases and J 2 bases; nucleotides not matched to a gene: 4. The DNA for the CDR3 is TGTGCCAGCAGTTCCGGACAGGCGAACTATGGCTACACCTTC. It is translated as CASSSGQANYGYTF.

The chain employs TRBV5-1 and TRBJ2-5; 7 bases match TRBD2. V lost 4 bases to trimming and J lost 2 bases; unmatched junction nucleotides: 11. CDR1 is SGHRS, CDR2 YFSETQ, per germline. CDR3 length equals 16 residues. CDR3 nucleotides: TGCGCCAGCAGCGTCGGACCTTCGGGGGGTCAAGAGACCCAGTACTTC. It translates to CASSVGPSGGQETQYF.

J is TRBJ2-3 and V is TRBV30, with D tentatively TRBD1 (6 bases). Deletions cut 3 bases from V and 2 bases from J, with 15 bases between. The V gene's germline CDR1 is GTSNPN and CDR2 SVGIG (reference sequence). The CDR3 contains 15 residues. The CDR3 protein is CAWSAGLGHTDTQYF. The DNA for the CDR3 is TGTGCCTGGAGCGCAGGGTTGGGACACACAGATACGCAGTATTTT.

The chain links TRBV30 to TRBJ2-2; a possible D gene is TRBD2 (7 bases). The germline gives CDR1 GTSNPN, CDR2 SVGIG (reference sequence). This CDR3 is 13 amino acids long. Trimming took 4 bases from V and 9 from J, leaving 15 bases between them. DNA of the CDR3: TGTGCCTGGAACGGAGGGGGGGTCCGGGAGCTGTTTTTT. The encoded protein is CAWNGGGVRELFF.

This chain uses TRBV28 with TRBJ2-7, with TRBD1 identical over 8 bases. Germline loops: CDR1 MDHEN, CDR2 SYDVKM. The CDR3 sequence is 13 residues long. J gave up 4 bases and V 6 bases, and 5 bases lay outside the gene matches. The CDR3 spells CASSLDRVYEQYF. CDR3 DNA: TGTGCCAGCAGCTTGGACAGGGTTTACGAGCAGTACTTC.

The chain joins TRBV5-1 to TRBJ2-7; 9 positions match TRBD1. Unmatched junction bases numbered 7, after V lost 3 bases and J lost 3 bases. The CDR3 is made up of 15 amino acids. Germline V gene data show CDR1 as SGHRS and CDR2 as YFSETQ. The CDR3 loop reads CASSYETGGFYEQYF. Written as DNA, the CDR3 is TGCGCCAGCAGCTACGAGACAGGGGGGTTCTACGAGCAGTACTTC.

In its sample, this clone was seen a few times. The J gene is TRBJ2-3, the V gene TRBV19; D perhaps matches TRBD1 (6 bases). CDR3 length equals 13 residues. Trimming removed 3 bases at V and 5 bases at J, with 9 bases between. The V gene's germline CDR1 is LNHDA and CDR2 SQIVND (reference sequence). The CDR3 region has the DNA TGTGCCAGTAGTATGAGAGGGGGAGATACGCAGTATTTT. It specifies CASSMRGGDTQYF.

This rearrangement joins TRBV6-6 to TRBJ2-5; tentative D call: TRBD2 (5 bases). There are 14 residues in the CDR3. The germline CDR1 and CDR2 sequences are MNHNY and SVGAGI (reference sequence). The germline V and J ends were trimmed by 0 bases and 5 bases, with 10 bases remaining between them. The chain's CDR3 is CASSYSQVAETQYF. The CDR3 coding sequence is TGTGCCAGCAGTTACTCGCAGGTAGCGGAGACCCAGTACTTC.

The J gene is TRBJ2-2, the V gene TRBV7-3; TRBD2 might be the D (6 bases). Germline V gene lookup returns CDR1 SGHTA and CDR2 FQGTGA. The CDR3 is 15 residues long. Trimming removed 5 bases from V and 3 bases from J, with 13 bases in between. The CDR3 sequence is CASSPRLGHTGELFF. Here the CDR3 DNA reads TGTGCCAGCAGCCCCCGACTAGGCCACACCGGGGAGCTGTTTTTT.

The V call is TRBV18, the J call TRBJ1-5, with TRBD1 matching over 10 bases. The length of the CDR3 is 17 residues. The germline gives CDR1 KGHSH, CDR2 LQKENI. Losses at the gene ends were 3 bases for V and 7 bases for J; bases not matched to a gene: 12. The CDR3 reads CASSPQAGQGSGQPQHF. In DNA form, the CDR3 reads TGTGCCAGCTCACCCCAAGCGGGACAGGGGTCCGGACAGCCCCAGCATTTT.

The chain employs TRBV2 and TRBJ2-3; 8 positions agree with TRBD1. Germline V gene data show CDR1 as SNHLY and CDR2 as FYNNEI. The J segment lost 4 bases and the V segment lost 4 bases, leaving 10 bases of the junction unmatched. The CDR3 has 16 amino acids. CDR3 amino acids: CASSARTGSRSDTQYF. Written as DNA, the CDR3 is TGTGCCAGCAGTGCAAGGACAGGGTCTCGCTCAGATACGCAGTATTTT.